The clone carrying this T cell receptor beta chain turned up a few times. Its cognate antigen is unknown. TCRdb analysed the RT-PCR reads with MiXCR anew, one entry per CDR3 protein. The table records about 480,000 distinct CDR3 sequences, approximately 11% of them present only once. This specimen belongs to a study of response to subunit inactivated influenza vaccine. Study-wide results and caveats: Authors suggested few new T cells are recruited by each seasonal influenza vaccination.

V gave up 1 base and J gave up 4 bases, with 8 bases separating them. The CDR3 has 13 amino acids. The chain uses TRBV12-3 or TRBV12-4 and TRBJ2-7, with no clear D. The sequencing here drew on PBMCs from blood, taken 40 to 50 days after vaccination. The sequence was collected from a man aged 50-59 years who received an inactivated influenza vaccine. The CDR3 sequence: CASSLENSYEQYF. The CDR3 nucleotides are TGTGCCAGCAGTTTAGAAAACAGTTACGAGCAGTACTTC.